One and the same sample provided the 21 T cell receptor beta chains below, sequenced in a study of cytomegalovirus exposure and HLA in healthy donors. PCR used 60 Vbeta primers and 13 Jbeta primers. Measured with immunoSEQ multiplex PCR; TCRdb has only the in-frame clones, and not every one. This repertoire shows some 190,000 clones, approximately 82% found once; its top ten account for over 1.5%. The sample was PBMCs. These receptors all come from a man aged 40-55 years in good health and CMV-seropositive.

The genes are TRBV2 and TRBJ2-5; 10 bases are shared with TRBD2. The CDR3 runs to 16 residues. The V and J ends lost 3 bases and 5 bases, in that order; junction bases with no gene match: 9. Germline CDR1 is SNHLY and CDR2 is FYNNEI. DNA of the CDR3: TGTGCCAGCAGTGAGGGTAGCGGGAGGTGGGAGGAGACCCAGTACTTC. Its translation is CASSEGSGRWEETQYF.

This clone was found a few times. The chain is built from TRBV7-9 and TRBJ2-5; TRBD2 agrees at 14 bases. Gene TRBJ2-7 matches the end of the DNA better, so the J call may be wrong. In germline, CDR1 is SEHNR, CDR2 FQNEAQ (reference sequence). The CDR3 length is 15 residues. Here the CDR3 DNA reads TGTGCCAGCAGCTACGGGACTAGCGGGAGCTACGAGCAGTACTTC. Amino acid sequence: CASSYGTSGSYEQYF.

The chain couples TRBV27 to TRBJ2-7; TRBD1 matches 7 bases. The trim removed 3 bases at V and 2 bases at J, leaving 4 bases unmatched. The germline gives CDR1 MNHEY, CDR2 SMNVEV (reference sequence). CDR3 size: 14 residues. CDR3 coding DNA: TGTGCCAGCAGTTTCCAGACAGGGACCTACGAGCAGTACTTC. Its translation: CASSFQTGTYEQYF.

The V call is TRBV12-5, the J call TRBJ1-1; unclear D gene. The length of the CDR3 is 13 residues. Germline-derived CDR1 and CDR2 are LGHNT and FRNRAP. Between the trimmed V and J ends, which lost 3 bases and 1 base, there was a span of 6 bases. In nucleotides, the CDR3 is TGTGCTAGTGGTTTTAAGCCGAACACTGAAGCTTTCTTT. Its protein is CASGFKPNTEAFF.

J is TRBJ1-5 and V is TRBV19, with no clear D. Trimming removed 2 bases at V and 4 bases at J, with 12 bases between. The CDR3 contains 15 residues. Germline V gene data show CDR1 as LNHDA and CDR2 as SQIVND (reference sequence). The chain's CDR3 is CASSILWPSNQPQHF. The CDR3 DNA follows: TGTGCCAGTAGTATACTGTGGCCAAGTAATCAGCCCCAGCATTTT.

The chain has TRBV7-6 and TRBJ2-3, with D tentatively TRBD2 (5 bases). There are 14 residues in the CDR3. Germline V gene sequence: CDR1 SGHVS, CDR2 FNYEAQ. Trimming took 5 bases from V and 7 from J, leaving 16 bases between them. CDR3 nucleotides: TGTGCCAGCAGCCCGCTAAGCGGCACGAATACGCAGTATTTT. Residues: CASSPLSGTNTQYF.

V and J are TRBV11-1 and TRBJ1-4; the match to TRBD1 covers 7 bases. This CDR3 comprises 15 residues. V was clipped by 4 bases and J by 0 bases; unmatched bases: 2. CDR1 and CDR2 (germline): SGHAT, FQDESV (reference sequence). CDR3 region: CASSSGQSTNEKLFF. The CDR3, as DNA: TGTGCCAGCAGCTCGGGACAGTCAACTAATGAAAAACTGTTTTTT.

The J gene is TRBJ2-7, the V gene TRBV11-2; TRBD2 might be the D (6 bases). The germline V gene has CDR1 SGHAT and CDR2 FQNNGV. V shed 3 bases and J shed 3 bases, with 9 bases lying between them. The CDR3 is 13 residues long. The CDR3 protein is CASSFRSGYEQYF. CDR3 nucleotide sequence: TGTGCCAGCAGCTTCCGTAGCGGCTACGAGCAGTACTTC.

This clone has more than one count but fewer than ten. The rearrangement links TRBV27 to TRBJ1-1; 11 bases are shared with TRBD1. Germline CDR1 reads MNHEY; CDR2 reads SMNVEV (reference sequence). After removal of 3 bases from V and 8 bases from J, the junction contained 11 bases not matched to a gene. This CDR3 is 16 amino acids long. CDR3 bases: TGTGCCAGCAGTTTCTCCGTAGGGGACAGGGGGGGGGAAGCTTTCTTT. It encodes CASSFSVGDRGGEAFF.

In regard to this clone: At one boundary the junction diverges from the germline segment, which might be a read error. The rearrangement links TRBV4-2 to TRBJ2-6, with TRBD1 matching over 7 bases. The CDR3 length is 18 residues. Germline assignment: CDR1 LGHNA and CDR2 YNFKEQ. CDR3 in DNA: TGTGCCAGCAGCCAATGGGACAGCGAATCCTCTGGGGCCAACGGCCTGACTTTC. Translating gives CASSQWDSESSGANGLTF.

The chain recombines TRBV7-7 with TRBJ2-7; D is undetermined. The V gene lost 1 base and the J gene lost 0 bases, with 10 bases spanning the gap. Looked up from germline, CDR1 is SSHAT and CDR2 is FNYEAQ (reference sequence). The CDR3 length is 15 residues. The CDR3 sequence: CASSLGEGVSYEQYF. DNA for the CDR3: TGTGCCAGCAGCTTAGGCGAAGGAGTCTCCTACGAGCAGTACTTC.

In DNA form, the CDR3 reads TGTGCCAGCAGCGTAATGGGACAACACTCTGGAAACACCATATATTTT. It is translated as CASSVMGQHSGNTIYF. J is TRBJ1-3 and V is TRBV9; D might be TRBD1 (6 bases). Between the trimmed V and J ends, which lost 1 base and 0 bases, there was a span of 11 bases. In germline, CDR1 is SGDLS, CDR2 YYNGEE. The CDR3 totals 16 residues. Complete variable domain (other parts from reference TRBV9 and TRBJ1-3): DSGVTQTPKHLITATGQRVTLRCSPRSGDLSVYWYQQSLDQGLQFLIQYYNGEERAKGNILERFSAQQFPDLHSELNLSSLELGDSALYFCASSVMGQHSGNTIYFGEGSWLTVV.

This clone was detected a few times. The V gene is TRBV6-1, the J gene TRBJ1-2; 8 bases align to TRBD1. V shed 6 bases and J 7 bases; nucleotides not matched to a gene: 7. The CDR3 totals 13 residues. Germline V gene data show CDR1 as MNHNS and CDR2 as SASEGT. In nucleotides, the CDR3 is TGTGCCAGCAGCCGGACAGGGAGCAGTGGCTACACCTTC. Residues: CASSRTGSSGYTF.

The CDR3 coding sequence is TGTGCCAGCAGCCCTCGAGGCGGGTTTCAGCCCCAGCATTTT. Encoded protein: CASSPRGGFQPQHF. V gene TRBV7-8 combines with J gene TRBJ1-5, with D unresolved. Per the germline V gene, CDR1 is SGHVS and CDR2 is FQNEAQ. This CDR3 comprises 14 residues. Trimming pared 5 bases from V and 6 bases from J, leaving 14 bases between.

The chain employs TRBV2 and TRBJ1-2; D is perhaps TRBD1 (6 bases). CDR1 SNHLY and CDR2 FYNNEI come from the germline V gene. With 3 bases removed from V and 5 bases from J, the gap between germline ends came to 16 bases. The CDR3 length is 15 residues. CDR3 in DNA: TGTGCCAGCAGTGATTTGGACAGCGCCTTGTATGGCTACACCTTC. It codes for CASSDLDSALYGYTF.

CDR3 bases: TGCGCCAGCAGTGAATTGGGACAGGGGAACACCGGGGAGCTGTTTTTT. It codes for CASSELGQGNTGELFF. The chain has TRBV10-1 and TRBJ2-2; 9 bases match TRBD1. The V segment lost 3 bases and the J segment 1 base; nucleotides outside the gene matches: 3. CDR1 is WNHNN and CDR2 is SYGVQD in the germline V gene (reference sequence). CDR3 length: 16 amino acids.

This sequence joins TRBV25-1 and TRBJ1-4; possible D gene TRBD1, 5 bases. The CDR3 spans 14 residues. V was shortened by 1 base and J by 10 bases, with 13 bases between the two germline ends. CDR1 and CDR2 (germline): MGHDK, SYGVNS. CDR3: CASSESNRRGKLFF. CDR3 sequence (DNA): TGTGCCAGCAGTGAATCGAATAGAAGGGGAAAACTGTTTTTT.

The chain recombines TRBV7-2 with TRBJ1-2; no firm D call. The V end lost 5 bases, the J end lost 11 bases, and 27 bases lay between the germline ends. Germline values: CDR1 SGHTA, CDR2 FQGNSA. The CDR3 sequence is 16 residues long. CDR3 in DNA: TGTGCCAGCAGCCGAGAGGAGGGCAGCCACTATGGAGGTTACACCTTC. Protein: CASSREEGSHYGGYTF.

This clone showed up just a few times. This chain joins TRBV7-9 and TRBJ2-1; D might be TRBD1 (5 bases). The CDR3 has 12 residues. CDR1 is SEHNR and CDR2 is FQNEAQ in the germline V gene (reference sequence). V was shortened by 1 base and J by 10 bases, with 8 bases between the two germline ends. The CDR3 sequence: CASSLVGPEQFF. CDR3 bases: TGTGCCAGCAGCTTAGTGGGGCCCGAGCAGTTCTTC.

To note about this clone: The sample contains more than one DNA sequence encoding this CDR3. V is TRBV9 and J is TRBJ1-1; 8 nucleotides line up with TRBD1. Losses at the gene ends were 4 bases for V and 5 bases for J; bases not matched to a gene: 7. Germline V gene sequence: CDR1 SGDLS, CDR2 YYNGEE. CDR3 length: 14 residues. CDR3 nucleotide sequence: TGTGCCAGCAGCCCAGGACAGGGCGGGACTGAAGCTTTCTTT. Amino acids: CASSPGQGGTEAFF.

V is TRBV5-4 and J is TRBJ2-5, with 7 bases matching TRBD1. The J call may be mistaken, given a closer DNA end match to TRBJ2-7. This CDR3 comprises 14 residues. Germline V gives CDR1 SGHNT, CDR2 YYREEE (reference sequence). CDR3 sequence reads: CASSPRQGSYEQYF. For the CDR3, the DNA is TGTGCCAGCAGCCCCCGACAGGGATCCTACGAGCAGTACTTC.